Below, 32 T cell receptor beta chains from the same sample are listed, as sequenced in a study of early T cells in non-severe SARS-CoV-2 infection. TCRdb re-called the 5' RACE reads with MiXCR, one entry per CDR3 protein. The data contain some 98,000 distinct CDR3 sequences, around 10% of them seen just once; the ten biggest clones take up approximately 5.3%. Sequenced: whole blood. All receptors derive from an adult who was a healthcare worker with PCR-confirmed SARS-CoV-2 infection or an uninfected control (not recorded which).

This clonotype has just a few counts. The chain carries TRBV20-1 and TRBJ2-3, with TRBD2 identical over 10 bases. Trimming cost V 5 bases and J 5 bases; bases outside gene matches: 4. CDR1 and CDR2 from the germline V gene are DFQATT and SNEGSKA (reference sequence). The CDR3 totals 13 residues. The CDR3 sequence: CSAPLAGLDTQYF. CDR3 sequence (DNA): TGCAGTGCTCCACTAGCGGGGTTAGATACGCAGTATTTT.

This clonotype has a handful of counts. This chain connects TRBV6-4 to TRBJ1-1; weak D call: TRBD1 (6 bases). CDR3 size: 11 residues. Trimming stripped 10 bases from V and 4 bases from J, with 10 bases between. Germline V lookup: CDR1 MRHNA, CDR2 SNTAGT. This CDR3 is CATPGATEAFF. The CDR3 region has the DNA TGTGCCACTCCGGGGGCCACTGAAGCTTTCTTT.

This clonotype showed up just a few times. V usage is TRBV7-9 and J usage is TRBJ1-3, with D possibly matching TRBD1 (5 bases). CDR3 length: 18 amino acids. The germline gives CDR1 SEHNR, CDR2 FQNEAQ (reference sequence). Trimming removed 0 bases from V and 5 bases from J, with 20 bases in between. The CDR3 protein is CASSLASLWQGARNTIYF. In DNA, the CDR3 is TGTGCCAGCAGCTTAGCGTCGTTGTGGCAGGGAGCCCGAAACACCATATATTTT. Full variable domain (rest looked up from reference TRBV7-9 and TRBJ1-3): DTGVSQNPRHKITKRGQNVTFRCDPISEHNRLYWYRQTLGQGPEFLTYFQNEAQLEKSRLLSDRFSAERPKGSFSTLEIQRTEQGDSAMYLCASSLASLWQGARNTIYFGEGSWLTVV.

Ten or more counts support this clonotype. The chain has TRBV4-1 and TRBJ2-7, with D maybe TRBD2 (6 bases). V was trimmed by 1 base and J by 2 bases, leaving 12 bases between them. This CDR3 spans 15 amino acids. The germline V gene has CDR1 MGHRA and CDR2 YSYEKL. CDR3 in amino acids: CASSQGGNVAYEQYF. For the CDR3, the DNA is TGCGCCAGCAGCCAAGGCGGGAACGTCGCCTACGAGCAGTACTTC.

The rearrangement uses TRBV12-3 or TRBV12-4 and TRBJ1-4; D remains ambiguous. The CDR3 covers 14 residues. The V end was cut by 1 base, the J end by 7 bases, with 10 bases between. Written as DNA, the CDR3 is TGTGCCAGCAGTTTAGGAGGGAGCGGTGAAAAACTGTTTTTT. Its translation: CASSLGGSGEKLFF.

There are many counts of this clonotype. The chain uses TRBV19 and TRBJ1-2; 8 bases align to TRBD1. The V and J ends lost 5 bases and 5 bases, in that order; junction bases with no gene match: 7. Germline V gene sequence: CDR1 LNHDA, CDR2 SQIVND (reference sequence). The CDR3 covers 14 residues. In DNA form, the CDR3 reads TGTGCCAGTAGTCGTCAGGGGGCCTCTTATGGCTACACCTTC. The encoded protein is CASSRQGASYGYTF.

This rearrangement joins TRBV7-2 to TRBJ2-3; 9 bases agree with TRBD2. Per germline, CDR1 SGHTA and CDR2 FQGNSA. The CDR3 has 16 amino acids. V lost 5 bases to trimming and J lost 2 bases; unmatched junction nucleotides: 8. CDR3 region: CASSRSGGRITDTQYF. CDR3 DNA sequence: TGTGCCAGCAGCCGAAGCGGGGGGAGGATCACAGATACGCAGTATTTT.

This clonotype has only a few counts. The genes are TRBV29-1 and TRBJ1-2, with TRBD1 as a possible D gene (6 bases). V was clipped by 3 bases and J by 0 bases, with 14 bases between them. The germline V gene has CDR1 SQVTM and CDR2 ANQGSEA. The CDR3 totals 15 residues. The CDR3 sequence: CSVDSGGLANYGYTF. The DNA of the CDR3 is TGCAGCGTTGATTCGGGGGGGCTAGCTAACTATGGCTACACCTTC.

This clonotype was counted ten times or more. CDR3 sequence reads: CASSPPGPQLFF. The CDR3 region has the DNA TGTGCCAGCAGTCCGCCGGGACCGCAACTGTTTTTT. V gene TRBV27 combines with J gene TRBJ1-4, with D maybe TRBD1 (5 bases). Germline CDR1 and CDR2: MNHEY and SMNVEV (reference sequence). This CDR3 has 12 amino acids. The V end was cut by 5 bases, the J end by 12 bases, with 13 bases between.

At least ten counts were recorded for this clonotype. This chain links TRBV6-6 with TRBJ2-2; 8 bases line up with TRBD2. The germline CDR1 and CDR2 sequences are MNHNY and SVGAGI (reference sequence). Trimming took 7 bases from V and 1 from J; bases not matched to a gene: 11. The CDR3 spans 17 residues. In nucleotides, the CDR3 is TGTGCCAGCACCTTAGCGGGGTTGCCTTTGAACACCGGGGAGCTGTTTTTT. Its translation is CASTLAGLPLNTGELFF.

This clonotype was found a few times. This chain connects TRBV29-1 to TRBJ1-1, with D unresolved. CDR1 and CDR2 (germline): SQVTM, ANQGSEA. This CDR3 has 11 residues. Trimming removed 1 base from V and 4 bases from J, with 4 bases in between. CDR3 in amino acids: CSVEGVTEAFF. The CDR3 nucleotides are TGCAGCGTTGAAGGTGTCACTGAAGCTTTCTTT.

This clonotype was found a few times. V usage is TRBV11-1 and J usage is TRBJ2-7; the D is unclear. The germline V gene has CDR1 SGHAT and CDR2 FQDESV (reference sequence). The V end was cut by 2 bases, the J end by 1 base, with 9 bases between. The CDR3 sequence is 14 residues long. CDR3 sequence (DNA): TGTGCCAGCAGCTTATGGGGATTATCCTACGAGCAGTACTTC. This encodes CASSLWGLSYEQYF.

Many counts were recorded for this clonotype. The rearrangement uses TRBV6-5 and TRBJ2-5; weak D call: TRBD1 (7 bases). CDR3 size: 16 residues. CDR1 and CDR2 (germline): MNHEY, SVGAGI. Trimming pared 6 bases from V and 2 bases from J, leaving 19 bases between. This CDR3 is CASSPDRGTVQETQYF. In DNA form, the CDR3 reads TGTGCCAGCAGCCCCGATCGCGGGACAGTTCAAGAGACCCAGTACTTC.

This clonotype was recorded many times. Sequence at one end of the junction differs from germline and may be a read error. The chain has TRBV29-1 and TRBJ2-2, with no clear D. Germline V gives CDR1 SQVTM, CDR2 ANQGSEA. The length of the CDR3 is 11 residues. CDR3 sequence (DNA): TGCAGCGTCGAAGGCACCGGGGAGCTGTTTTTT. It codes for CSVEGTGELFF.

A few counts support this clonotype. This sequence joins TRBV7-9 and TRBJ1-6; maybe TRBD1 (6 bases). V was trimmed by 1 base and J by 9 bases, leaving 13 bases between them. CDR3 length: 15 residues. The germline V gene has CDR1 SEHNR and CDR2 FQNEAQ (reference sequence). The CDR3 protein is CASSLDRGAGSPLHF. The DNA for the CDR3 is TGTGCCAGCAGCTTAGATAGGGGGGCCGGTTCACCCCTCCACTTT.

This clonotype was recorded at least ten times. The chain combines TRBV14 with TRBJ1-5, with D unresolved. V lost 4 bases, J lost 7 bases, and 11 bases lay in between. This CDR3 has 13 amino acids. The germline gives CDR1 SGHDN, CDR2 FVKESK. The CDR3 reads CASSRNEGQPQHF. Here the CDR3 DNA reads TGTGCCAGCAGCCGAAACGAAGGGCAGCCCCAGCATTTT.

This clonotype was observed a few times. The chain combines TRBV10-3 with TRBJ2-5, with D possibly being TRBD2 (6 bases). This CDR3 comprises 14 residues. V was cut by 4 bases and J by 3 bases, with 12 bases left in between. Germline V gene lookup returns CDR1 ENHRY and CDR2 SYGVKD. CDR3 amino acids: CAISVSASEETQYF. The CDR3 nucleotides are TGTGCCATCAGTGTAAGCGCTAGCGAAGAGACCCAGTACTTC.

Turning to this clonotype: This may come from a read error, since a much larger clone is one base off. CDR3 loop: CASSQGGTARLLALHF. The CDR3 DNA sequence: TGCGCCAGCAGCCAAGGCGGGACCGCCAGACTCCTTGCGCTCCACTTT. V is TRBV4-1 and J is TRBJ1-6; D may be TRBD1 (5 bases). CDR1 and CDR2 (germline): MGHRA, YSYEKL. V gave up 1 base and J gave up 16 bases, with 23 bases separating them. CDR3 length equals 16 residues.

This clonotype was picked up a small number of times. The V and J genes are TRBV6-4 and TRBJ2-1; no definite D call. Between the trimmed V and J ends, which lost 8 bases and 0 bases, there was a span of 11 bases. CDR3 size: 14 residues. Germline V gene sequence: CDR1 MRHNA, CDR2 SNTAGT. The CDR3 nucleotides read TGTGCCAGCCTGACCATGAGCTCCTACAATGAGCAGTTCTTC. Encoded protein: CASLTMSSYNEQFF.

This clonotype was observed many times. The rearrangement joins TRBV10-1 to TRBJ1-4; maybe TRBD1 (5 bases). CDR3 length: 14 residues. V lost 2 bases, J lost 8 bases, and 12 bases lay in between. Germline CDR1 reads WNHNN; CDR2 reads SYGVQD (reference sequence). The CDR3 sequence is CASSEGGTSEKLFF. The CDR3 DNA sequence: TGCGCCAGCAGTGAGGGGGGGACCTCCGAAAAACTGTTTTTT.

This chain uses TRBV4-1 with TRBJ2-7; 14 nucleotides match TRBD2. The CDR3 runs to 18 residues. Germline V CDR1 and CDR2: MGHRA, YSYEKL. V was clipped by 3 bases and J by 0 bases; unmatched bases: 7. CDR3 residues: CASSQGLAGAKGSYEQYF. In DNA, the CDR3 is TGCGCCAGCAGCCAGGGACTAGCGGGAGCCAAGGGCTCCTACGAGCAGTACTTC.

The sample holds many counts of this clonotype. The gene calls are TRBV2 and TRBJ2-3, with D possibly matching TRBD1 (6 bases). CDR1 SNHLY and CDR2 FYNNEI come from the germline V gene. V was trimmed by 9 bases and J by 2 bases, leaving 12 bases between them. The CDR3 loop spans 13 amino acids. As DNA, the CDR3 is TGTGCCAGACACAGGGAAATCACAGATACGCAGTATTTT. Its translation is CARHREITDTQYF.

This clonotype was detected only a few times. This chain connects TRBV6-5 to TRBJ1-3; 10 bases map to TRBD1. The CDR3 consists of 14 residues. Germline V gives CDR1 MNHEY, CDR2 SVGAGI. Trimming at V came to 8 bases and at J to 4 bases, leaving 5 bases not matched to a gene. The CDR3: CASWDRGAGNTIYF. CDR3 DNA: TGTGCCAGCTGGGACAGGGGTGCCGGAAACACCATATATTTT.

This chain joins TRBV5-1 and TRBJ2-7; D is unresolved. V was cut by 4 bases and J by 4 bases, with 12 bases left in between. Germline V CDR1 and CDR2: SGHRS, YFSETQ. The CDR3 loop spans 13 amino acids. The CDR3 DNA follows: TGCGCCAGCAGCCTCGGCATTAAATACGAGCAGTACTTC. Translating gives CASSLGIKYEQYF.

The rearrangement uses TRBV20-1 and TRBJ2-1, with TRBD2 matching 8 bases. V lost 5 bases and J lost 5; bases outside the gene matches: 5. The CDR3 loop spans 13 amino acids. In germline, CDR1 is DFQATT, CDR2 SNEGSKA (reference sequence). This CDR3 reads CSAAGTSDNEQFF. CDR3 sequence (DNA): TGCAGTGCTGCCGGGACTAGTGACAATGAGCAGTTCTTC.

In this sample, this clonotype turned up many times. The rearrangement links TRBV27 to TRBJ2-2; D not resolved. The CDR3 has 14 residues. Germline values: CDR1 MNHEY, CDR2 SMNVEV (reference sequence). Deletions cut 3 bases from V and 1 base from J, with 6 bases between. CDR3 nucleotide sequence: TGTGCCAGCAGTTTCGGGCTGAACACCGGGGAGCTGTTTTTT. Amino acid sequence: CASSFGLNTGELFF.

A few counts support this clonotype. V is TRBV6-6 and J is TRBJ1-2; D possibly corresponds to TRBD1 (5 bases). Germline CDR1 reads MNHNY; CDR2 reads SVGAGI (reference sequence). This CDR3 spans 15 amino acids. V was trimmed by 5 bases and J by 4 bases, leaving 17 bases between them. The CDR3 region is CASSPQGGRGYGYTF. CDR3 in DNA: TGTGCCAGCAGTCCGCAGGGCGGGCGGGGCTATGGCTACACCTTC.

This clonotype has ten or more counts. The CDR3 loop reads CASSPTEPYEQYF. DNA of the CDR3: TGTGCCAGCAGCCCGACAGAGCCCTACGAGCAGTACTTC. The J gene is TRBJ2-7, the V gene TRBV12-3 or TRBV12-4, with a weak D call TRBD1 (5 bases). CDR3 length equals 13 residues. Deletions cut 6 bases from V and 2 bases from J, with 11 bases between.

V gene TRBV12-3 or TRBV12-4 combines with J gene TRBJ2-1; perhaps TRBD2 as D (5 bases). The CDR3 extends over 14 amino acids. The V and J ends lost 2 bases and 5 bases respectively, with 10 bases between them. CDR3 DNA: TGTGCCAGCAGTTTACGGGGTTCTGACAATGAGCAGTTCTTC. Translating gives CASSLRGSDNEQFF.

A note on this clonotype: A read error is possible here, since a much larger clone lies one base away. V is TRBV7-6 and J is TRBJ2-1; unclear D gene. In germline, CDR1 is SGHVS, CDR2 FNYEAQ. This CDR3 has 16 amino acids. With 2 bases removed from V and 6 bases from J, the gap between germline ends came to 17 bases. The CDR3 loop reads CASSLPPSDPVNEQFF. In nucleotides, the CDR3 is TGTGCCAGCAGCTTACCTCCCTCCGACCCAGTCAATGAGCAGTTCTTC.

This clonotype was seen only a few times. The chain is built from TRBV20-1 and TRBJ1-4; D not resolved. V shed 6 bases and J shed 3 bases, with 8 bases lying between them. The CDR3 consists of 12 residues. Germline CDR1 reads DFQATT; CDR2 reads SNEGSKA (reference sequence). The CDR3 here is CSAQGPNEKLFF. In DNA form, the CDR3 reads TGCAGTGCGCAAGGTCCTAATGAAAAACTGTTTTTT.

This clonotype was detected many times. V gene TRBV5-1 combines with J gene TRBJ2-3; D is undetermined. V was cut by 4 bases and J by 0 bases, with 9 bases left in between. CDR1 and CDR2 (germline): SGHRS, YFSETQ. CDR3 length equals 14 residues. CDR3 protein: CASSHTDSTDTQYF. The CDR3 nucleotides are TGCGCCAGCAGCCACACAGATAGCACAGATACGCAGTATTTT.